The 11 T cell receptor beta chains given below trace back to one sample, sequenced in a study of graft-versus-host responses after intestinal transplantation. These receptors are not linked to any known antigen. Some clones are missing from TCRdb's copy, which holds only in-frame ones; the method was immunoSEQ multiplex PCR. This sample has some 97,000 clones; about 90% occur once, and the top ten carry 0.85% to 1%. Material: unstimulated CD4+ T cells sorted from spleen or lymph node cells, obtained before transplant. The source is a human donor who was the organ donor for an intestinal transplant.

The chain joins TRBV4-1 to TRBJ2-7, with 9 positions matching TRBD1. This CDR3 has 19 residues. Germline loops: CDR1 MGHRA, CDR2 YSYEKL. The trim removed 1 base at V and 6 bases at J, leaving 19 bases unmatched. The CDR3 coding sequence is TGCGCCAGCAGCCAAGGACTGTGGGGACAGGGCGCGGGACTGCTCGAGCAGTACTTC. Translating gives CASSQGLWGQGAGLLEQYF.

The CDR3 spells CAWSARGTGGTYGYTF. In DNA, the CDR3 is TGTGCCTGGAGTGCCCGAGGGACAGGGGGGACTTATGGCTACACCTTC. The rearrangement joins TRBV30 to TRBJ1-2; 11 positions agree with TRBD1. V shed 1 base and J 5 bases; nucleotides not matched to a gene: 9. Germline V gene data show CDR1 as GTSNPN and CDR2 as SVGIG (reference sequence). The length of the CDR3 is 16 residues.

This clone showed up just once. This chain links TRBV28 with TRBJ2-1; D unresolved. V was shortened by 6 bases and J by 12 bases, with 15 bases between the two germline ends. This CDR3 has 12 amino acids. Germline V gene lookup returns CDR1 MDHEN and CDR2 SYDVKM. The CDR3 DNA reads as TGTGCCAGCAGAATGGCTGCAATGAGGCAGTTCTTC. Translation: CASRMAAMRQFF.

This chain links TRBV6-1 with TRBJ1-5, with a weak D call TRBD1 (5 bases). The CDR3 sequence is 15 residues long. V lost 4 bases and J lost 3, with 13 bases in between. The V gene's germline CDR1 is MNHNS and CDR2 SASEGT. In DNA, the CDR3 is TGTGCCAGCAGTGCTGCAGGGACCTACAATCAGCCCCAGCATTTT. Protein product: CASSAAGTYNQPQHF.

This chain connects TRBV6-7 to TRBJ2-5, with D perhaps TRBD2 (5 bases). TRBV6-7 is known as an ORF, though its function is uncertain. V was cut by 2 bases and J by 3 bases, with 10 bases left in between. CDR3 length: 14 residues. CDR3 DNA: TGTGCCAGCAGTTACCCTAGCCGAAAAGAGACCCAGTACTTC. Translated, it gives CASSYPSRKETQYF.

This chain joins TRBV5-6 and TRBJ1-6; 8 positions match TRBD1. Germline CDR1 is SGHDT and CDR2 is YYEEEE. CDR3 size: 16 residues. Trimming at V came to 5 bases and at J to 4 bases, leaving 8 bases not matched to a gene. The CDR3 DNA sequence: TGTGCCAGCAGTTCCGGGACAGGTTATTATAATTCACCCCTCCACTTT. Its protein is CASSSGTGYYNSPLHF.

This clone was found once. The rearrangement joins TRBV19 to TRBJ2-6, with a tentative D call TRBD2 (6 bases). The CDR3 loop spans 17 amino acids. V was trimmed by 5 bases and J by 0 bases, leaving 14 bases between them. Germline V gene sequence: CDR1 LNHDA, CDR2 SQIVND (reference sequence). This chain's CDR3 is CASSAGRWNSGANVLTF. The CDR3 DNA follows: TGTGCCAGTAGTGCGGGACGGTGGAACTCTGGGGCCAACGTCCTGACTTTC.

The rearrangement joins TRBV30 to TRBJ1-1; D remains unclear. V was pared by 2 bases and J by 5 bases, with 12 bases between. This CDR3 contains 13 residues. Germline V gene sequence: CDR1 GTSNPN, CDR2 SVGIG (reference sequence). This CDR3 reads CAWSLLLETEAFF. The CDR3, as DNA: TGTGCCTGGAGTCTTCTATTGGAAACTGAAGCTTTCTTT. The full variable domain, its missing parts supplied by reference TRBV30 and TRBJ1-1, is SQTIHQWPATLVQPVGSPLSLECTVEGTSNPNLYWYRQAAGRGLQLLFYSVGIGQISSEVPQNLSASRPQDRQFILSSKKLLLSDSGFYLCAWSLLLETEAFFGQGTRLTVV.

The rearrangement joins TRBV19 to TRBJ1-6; TRBD1 matches 7 bases. Germline V gives CDR1 LNHDA, CDR2 SQIVND (reference sequence). CDR3 size: 14 residues. V shed 3 bases, J shed 4 bases, and the junction held 0 bases outside the gene matches. CDR3 protein: CASSMGQYNSPLHF. CDR3 in DNA: TGTGCCAGTAGTATGGGACAGTATAATTCACCCCTCCACTTT.

The chain recombines TRBV6-1 with TRBJ2-7; D is tentatively TRBD1 or TRBD2 (5 bases each). V was clipped by 10 bases and J by 4 bases, with 20 bases between them. Germline CDR1 and CDR2: MNHNS and SASEGT. This CDR3 comprises 14 residues. CDR3 protein: CATQGDRLSYEQYF. The CDR3 DNA reads TGTGCCACCCAAGGGGACCGGCTGTCATACGAGCAGTACTTC.

The chain is built from TRBV4-1 and TRBJ1-2; 7 nucleotides align to TRBD1. The germline V gene has CDR1 MGHRA and CDR2 YSYEKL. V was clipped by 0 bases and J by 3 bases; unmatched bases: 10. The CDR3 runs 17 residues. For the CDR3, the DNA is TGCGCCAGCAGCCAAGAATTTCGGACAGGCAATTACTATGGCTACACCTTC. Amino acids: CASSQEFRTGNYYGYTF.